This TCR beta chain was found in a study of T cell repertoires in cytomegalovirus infection. Each CDR3 protein is one row after TCRdb ran MiXCR on the reads. Of 45,000 to 60,000 distinct CDR3 sequences listed, around 18% are singletons. CDR1 and CDR2 (germline): MNHEY, SVGAGI. The CDR3 extends over 13 amino acids. V lost 5 bases and J lost 3; bases outside the gene matches: 3. The sample holds a few counts of this clonotype. The antigen remains undetermined. Source: CD8+ T cells from cultured PBMCs, taken from culture after CMV antigen stimulation. This chain joins TRBV6-5 and TRBJ1-1, with 7 bases aligning to TRBD1. This clonotype was sampled from a human donor in good health (CMV status not recorded). Some clones in this sample may be carry-over from other donors' samples. The CDR3 nucleotides are TGTGCCAGCAGTCAACAGGGGTACACTGAAGCTTTCTTT. Amino acids: CASSQQGYTEAFF.